The 3 T cell receptor beta chains listed next were all sequenced from one sample in a study of T cell responses to AZD1222 COVID-19 vaccine. Assay: immunoSEQ multiplex PCR; the TCRdb copy retains only in-frame clones and omits some. This sample yields about 180,000 clones, of which approximately 91% are seen a single time; under 2.5% belongs to the top ten. The specimen comprised peripheral blood, sampled on day 0 of AZD1222 vaccination. These receptors originate from an adult in good health.

The rearrangement joins TRBV7-2 to TRBJ2-5, with 7 positions matching TRBD1. The germline CDR1 and CDR2 sequences are SGHTA and FQGNSA. CDR3 length: 14 amino acids. V lost 2 bases to trimming and J lost 3 bases; unmatched junction nucleotides: 3. In DNA, the CDR3 is TGTGCCAGCAGCTTAAATCAGGGGGAAGAGACCCAGTACTTC. It encodes CASSLNQGEETQYF.

A note on this clone: The germline gene is not matched at one end of the junction; a read error may be the cause. Written as DNA, the CDR3 is TGTGCCAGCAGGGTGAACACTGAAGCTTTTTTT. Protein product: CASRVNTEAFF. V and J are TRBV6-5 and TRBJ1-1; no reliable D call. CDR1 is MNHEY and CDR2 is SVGAGI in the germline V gene. The CDR3 covers 11 residues.

The chain joins TRBV7-2 to TRBJ1-2; tentatively, D is TRBD1 (5 bases). Trimming left V 5 bases short and J 5 bases short, with 21 bases between. This CDR3 region has 16 residues. Germline CDR1 and CDR2: SGHTA and FQGNSA. The CDR3 here is CASSPIAGDLGYGYTF. The CDR3 bases are TGTGCCAGCAGCCCAATTGCCGGGGACCTCGGGTATGGCTACACCTTC. The whole variable domain, filled in from reference TRBV7-2 and TRBJ1-2, reads GAGVSQSPSNKVTEKGKDVELRCDPISGHTALYWYRQSLGQGLEFLIYFQGNSAPDKSGLPSDRFSAERTGGSVSTLTIQRTQQEDSAVYLCASSPIAGDLGYGYTFGSGTRLTVV.